This TCR beta chain was recorded in a study of cytomegalovirus exposure and HLA in healthy donors. CDR1 and CDR2 (germline): SGHRS, YFSETQ. The CDR3 covers 18 residues. Unmatched junction bases numbered 13, after V lost 2 bases and J lost 0 bases. 60 Vbeta and 13 Jbeta primers were used in PCR. Here immunoSEQ multiplex PCR was the method, and the copy in TCRdb shows in-frame clones only, minus some. In the table there are 100,000 to 150,000 clones, roughly 72% of which are singletons. As concerns this clone: What it recognizes is unknown.

Study-level results: Earlier analysis looked at TCR beta V segments, and most were productive about 87% or about 30% of the time.

These donors, healthy bone marrow donors, were studied. Sample: PBMCs. The rearrangement joins TRBV5-1 to TRBJ1-1; 7 bases are a match to TRBD1. This clonotype was sampled from a man aged 40-49 years in good health and CMV-seropositive. DNA for the CDR3: TGCGCCAGCAGCTTAGTTCCAGGGGGAGGACCTTTGAACACTGAAGCTTTCTTT. It yields the protein CASSLVPGGGPLNTEAFF.